This T cell receptor beta chain was identified during a study of vaccination effects on CD4 cells after COVID-19. TCRdb's copy holds only in-frame clones and misses some; the assay was immunoSEQ multiplex PCR. The sample yields approximately 70,000 clones, about 80% seen once. On this clone: Its specificity is not known.

Trimming took 0 bases from V and 3 from J, leaving 4 bases between them. From germline, CDR1 is SGHRS and CDR2 YFSETQ. CDR3 length: 13 residues. Findings and limits, study-wide: Early post-infection timepoints were missing from the study, which also had few convalescent patients. Nearly all vaccine-induced clones in healthy recipients recognized only SARS-CoV-2.

The ViraFEST assay expanded antigen-specific CD4+ T cells with viral peptide pools before sequencing. At the end of about 9 days of culture, CD4+ T cells were isolated. Everyone in the study got two shots of either the BNT162b2 or mRNA-1273 vaccine. Vaccine recipients, nucleocapsid antibody negative, had no prior SARS-CoV-2 infection. In culture with approximately 10 IU/ml IL-2 and roughly 9.3 ug/ml peptides, PBMC were grown at a few million per well. This TCR came from a human donor who received a COVID-19 vaccine. The sample consisted of CD4+ T cells from PBMCs cultured with HCoV-OC43 spike peptides, taken after COVID-19 vaccination. The subset here: HCoV-OC43 spike overlapping peptide pool stimulation. The rearrangement joins TRBV5-1 to TRBJ1-5; no clear D gene. The CDR3 spells CASSLDVNQPQHF. The CDR3 region has the DNA TGCGCCAGCAGCTTGGATGTCAATCAGCCCCAGCATTTT.